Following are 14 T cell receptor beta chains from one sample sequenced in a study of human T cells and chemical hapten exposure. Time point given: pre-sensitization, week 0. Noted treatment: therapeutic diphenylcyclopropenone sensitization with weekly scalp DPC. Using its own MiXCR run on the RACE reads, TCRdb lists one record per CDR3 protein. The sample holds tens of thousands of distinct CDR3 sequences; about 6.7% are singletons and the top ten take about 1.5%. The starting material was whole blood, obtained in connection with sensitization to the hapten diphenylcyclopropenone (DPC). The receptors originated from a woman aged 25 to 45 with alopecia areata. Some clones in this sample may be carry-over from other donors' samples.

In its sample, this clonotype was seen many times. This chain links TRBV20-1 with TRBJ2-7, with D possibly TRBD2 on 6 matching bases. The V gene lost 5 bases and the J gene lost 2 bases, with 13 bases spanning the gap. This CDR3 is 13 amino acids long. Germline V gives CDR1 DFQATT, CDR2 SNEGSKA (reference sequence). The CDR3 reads CSAAGGDPYEQYF. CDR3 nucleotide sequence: TGCAGTGCTGCCGGCGGGGATCCCTACGAGCAGTACTTC.

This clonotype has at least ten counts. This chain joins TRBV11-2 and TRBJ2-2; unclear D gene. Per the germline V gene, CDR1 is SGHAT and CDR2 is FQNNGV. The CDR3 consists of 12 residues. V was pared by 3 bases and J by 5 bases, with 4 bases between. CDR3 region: CASSFRTGELFF. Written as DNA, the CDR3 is TGTGCCAGCAGCTTCCGAACCGGGGAGCTGTTTTTT.

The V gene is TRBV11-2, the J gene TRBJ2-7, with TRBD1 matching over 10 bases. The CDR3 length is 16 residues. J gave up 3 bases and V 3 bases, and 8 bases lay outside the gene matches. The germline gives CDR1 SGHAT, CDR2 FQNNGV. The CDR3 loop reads CASSFRRQGAYYEQYF. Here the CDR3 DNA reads TGTGCCAGCAGCTTCAGAAGACAGGGGGCGTACTACGAGCAGTACTTC.

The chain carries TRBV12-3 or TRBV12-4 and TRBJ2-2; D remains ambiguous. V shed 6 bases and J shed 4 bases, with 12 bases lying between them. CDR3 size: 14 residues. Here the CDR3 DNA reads TGTGCCAGCAGCCCCGGACGGAGCACCGGGGAGCTGTTTTTT. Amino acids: CASSPGRSTGELFF.

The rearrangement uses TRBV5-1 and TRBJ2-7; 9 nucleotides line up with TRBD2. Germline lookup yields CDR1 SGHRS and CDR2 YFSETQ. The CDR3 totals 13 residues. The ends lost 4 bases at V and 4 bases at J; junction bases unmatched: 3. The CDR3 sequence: CASSPSGGYEQYF. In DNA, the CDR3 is TGCGCCAGCAGCCCGAGCGGGGGGTACGAGCAGTACTTC.

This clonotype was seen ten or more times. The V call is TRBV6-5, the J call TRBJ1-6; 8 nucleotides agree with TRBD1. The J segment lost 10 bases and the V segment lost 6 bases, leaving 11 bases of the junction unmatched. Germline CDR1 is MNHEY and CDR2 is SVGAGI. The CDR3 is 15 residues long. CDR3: CASSPPGQGISPLHF. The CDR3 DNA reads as TGTGCCAGCAGCCCACCCGGACAGGGCATCTCACCCCTCCACTTT.

CDR3 residues: CASSLGQGSEKLFF. CDR3 DNA sequence: TGCGCCAGCAGCTTGGGACAGGGAAGTGAAAAACTGTTTTTT. The V call is TRBV5-1, the J call TRBJ1-4; 7 positions match TRBD1. The trim removed 0 bases at V and 7 bases at J, leaving 3 bases unmatched. The CDR3 is made up of 14 amino acids. The germline V gene has CDR1 SGHRS and CDR2 YFSETQ.

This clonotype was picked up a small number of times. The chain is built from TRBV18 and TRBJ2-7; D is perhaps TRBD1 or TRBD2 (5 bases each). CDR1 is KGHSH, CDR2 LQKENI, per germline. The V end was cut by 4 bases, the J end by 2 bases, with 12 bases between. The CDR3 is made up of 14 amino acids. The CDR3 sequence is CASSQRDGTYEQYF. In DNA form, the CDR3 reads TGTGCCAGCTCACAGAGGGACGGGACCTACGAGCAGTACTTC.

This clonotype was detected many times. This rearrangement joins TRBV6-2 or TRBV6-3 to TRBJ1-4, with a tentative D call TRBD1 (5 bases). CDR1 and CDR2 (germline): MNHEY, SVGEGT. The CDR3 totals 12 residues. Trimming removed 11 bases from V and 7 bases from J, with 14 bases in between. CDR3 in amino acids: CAGHSTCEKLFF. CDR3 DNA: TGTGCCGGACATTCGACTTGTGAAAAACTGTTTTTT.

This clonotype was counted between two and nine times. The CDR3 loop is CASTQGEVWQPQHF. The CDR3 DNA reads TGTGCCAGTACCCAGGGGGAAGTGTGGCAGCCCCAGCATTTT. V gene TRBV19 combines with J gene TRBJ1-5; TRBD1 matches 7 bases. The CDR3 is made up of 14 amino acids. The ends lost 7 bases at V and 7 bases at J; junction bases unmatched: 10. CDR1 and CDR2 (germline): LNHDA, SQIVND (reference sequence).

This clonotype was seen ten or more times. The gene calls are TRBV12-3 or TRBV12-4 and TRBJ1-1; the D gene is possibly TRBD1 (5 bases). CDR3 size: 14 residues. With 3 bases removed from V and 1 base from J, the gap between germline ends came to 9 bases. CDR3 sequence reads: CASSLGPTNTEAFF. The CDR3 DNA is TGTGCCAGCAGTTTGGGACCGACGAACACTGAAGCTTTCTTT.

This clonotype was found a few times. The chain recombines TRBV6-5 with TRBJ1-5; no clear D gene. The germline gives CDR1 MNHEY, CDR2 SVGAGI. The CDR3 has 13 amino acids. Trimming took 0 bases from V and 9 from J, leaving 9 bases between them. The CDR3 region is CASSYSSESPQHF. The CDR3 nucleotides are TGTGCCAGCAGTTACTCGTCGGAGTCGCCCCAGCATTTT.

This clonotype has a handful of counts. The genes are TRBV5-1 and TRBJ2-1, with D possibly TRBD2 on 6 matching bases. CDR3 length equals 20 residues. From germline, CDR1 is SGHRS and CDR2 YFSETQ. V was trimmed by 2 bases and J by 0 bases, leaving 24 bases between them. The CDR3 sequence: CASSFFRFRLEPSSYNEQFF. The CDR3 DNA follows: TGCGCCAGCAGCTTTTTTCGTTTCCGACTAGAGCCCAGCTCCTACAATGAGCAGTTCTTC.

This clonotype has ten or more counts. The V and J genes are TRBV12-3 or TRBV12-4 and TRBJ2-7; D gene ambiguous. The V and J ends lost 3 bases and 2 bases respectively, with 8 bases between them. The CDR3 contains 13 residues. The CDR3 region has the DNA TGTGCCAGCAGTTTCGCACAAGCCTACGAGCAGTACTTC. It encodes CASSFAQAYEQYF.